This T cell receptor (beta chain) was recovered during a study of cytomegalovirus exposure and HLA in healthy donors. This CDR3 has 14 residues. The V gene lost 0 bases and the J gene lost 4 bases, with 9 bases spanning the gap. The germline CDR1 and CDR2 sequences are SGHTA and FQGNSA. On this clone itself: What it binds is unknown.

Findings and limits, study-wide: Being productive about 90% or about 30% of the time was typical of most TCR beta V segments in an earlier analysis.

Use of 60 Vbeta and 13 Jbeta primers characterized the PCR. Data came from immunoSEQ multiplex PCR; TCRdb stores just in-frame clones and leaves some out. The sample includes some 190,000 clones, roughly 77% of them seen just once. The chain employs TRBV7-2 and TRBJ1-1, with a possible D match to TRBD1 (5 bases). Sequencing was performed on PBMCs. This receptor was identified in a woman aged 50 to 60 in good health and CMV-seronegative. The chain's CDR3 is CASSLAAGGTEAFF. CDR3 DNA: TGTGCCAGCAGCTTAGCGGCCGGGGGCACTGAAGCTTTCTTT.